The clone carrying this T cell receptor beta chain showed up just a few times. The antigen is undetermined. Germline V gene lookup returns CDR1 KGHSH and CDR2 LQKENI. The CDR3 is 15 residues long. Trimming shortened V by 3 bases and J by 2 bases, and 11 bases separated the two germline ends. The source of the sample is a study of beta chain features in type 1 diabetes. Isolated RNA was reverse transcribed in full, so expressed TCRB transcripts were sequenced. Repertoires were generated with immunoSEQ multiplex PCR, while TCRdb's copy carries only in-frame clones and drops some. This repertoire shows 250,000 to 300,000 clones, around 7.8% found once; its top ten account for more than 0.8%. Every donor provided one heparinised blood draw, which averaged about 120 mL. Each sorted fraction was over 95% pure. Study results and caveats: Compared with healthy donors, patients appeared to share more similar naive, central memory and regulatory TCRB repertoires. Insertions at VDJ junctions were less frequent in type 1 diabetes patients. These patients also deleted more nucleotides at the same junctions.

The clonotype was recovered from a woman younger than 30 in good health. Specimen: central memory CD4+ T cells from blood. The chain employs TRBV18 and TRBJ2-1; D is unresolved. The CDR3 region has the DNA TGTGCCAGCTCACCGATAGCAGCCACCTACAATGAGCAGTTCTTC. Its protein is CASSPIAATYNEQFF.